Below, 10 T cell receptor beta chains from the same sample are listed, as sequenced in a study of identical twins. TCRdb used MiXCR to reprocess the 5' RACE reads, holding one entry per CDR3 protein. The table shows some 1,700,000 distinct CDR3 sequences, with 32% occurring only once. Source material: cord blood. These receptors all stem from a newborn girl in good health.

This clonotype has only a few counts. Its ends do not fully match the called genes, so a read error is possible. The V call is TRBV29-1, the J call TRBJ1-2; 7 bases are shared with TRBD1. The CDR3 runs 14 residues. The germline gives CDR1 SQVTM, CDR2 ANQGSEA. The CDR3 region has the DNA TGCAGCGTTCCCCCCGACAGGGCGACGTATGGCTACGCCTTC. Protein sequence: CSVPPDRATYGYAF.

Regarding this clonotype: The conserved phenylalanine or tryptophan is not found at the CDR3 terminus, so this likely reflects a read error. J is TRBJ1-2 and V is TRBV20-1, with D perhaps TRBD1 (6 bases). CDR1 and CDR2 (germline): DFQATT, SNEGSKA (reference sequence). The CDR3 is 13 residues long. V was cut by 6 bases and J by 2 bases, with 13 bases left in between. CDR3 loop: CSAKDSLNYGYTL. CDR3 nucleotides: TGCAGTGCCAAGGACAGCCTAAACTATGGCTACACCTTA.

This clonotype was seen only a few times. J is TRBJ2-1 and V is TRBV20-1, with 7 bases lining up with TRBD2. The ends lost 2 bases at V and 9 bases at J; junction bases unmatched: 4. Germline V gene data show CDR1 as DFQATT and CDR2 as SNEGSKA (reference sequence). The CDR3 length is 12 residues. The CDR3 reads CSARKPGGEQFF. The CDR3 DNA reads as TGCAGTGCTAGAAAACCGGGGGGTGAGCAGTTCTTC.

The count of this clonotype is one. CDR3 protein: CASSLTTGANTGELFF. The CDR3 DNA reads as TGCGCCAGCAGCTTAACGACGGGCGCGAACACCGGGGAGCTGTTTTTT. This chain uses TRBV5-1 with TRBJ2-2; no firm D call. Germline lookup yields CDR1 SGHRS and CDR2 YFSETQ. This CDR3 has 16 residues. The V gene lost 2 bases and the J gene lost 0 bases, with 11 bases spanning the gap.

V usage is TRBV7-9 and J usage is TRBJ1-1; TRBD1 aligns across 8 bases. The CDR3 runs to 14 residues. J lost 5 bases, V lost 5 bases, and 7 bases had no gene match. The germline V gene encodes CDR1 SEHNR and CDR2 FQNEAQ (reference sequence). Here the CDR3 reads CASSNTGGGTEAFF. Here the CDR3 DNA reads TGTGCCAGCAGCAATACAGGGGGGGGGACTGAAGCTTTCTTT.

The chain combines TRBV4-3 with TRBJ2-7; D gene unclear. Trimming took off 0 bases at V and 0 bases at J, with 6 bases between the two ends. This CDR3 contains 14 residues. Germline V gene lookup returns CDR1 LGHNA and CDR2 YSLEER. As DNA, the CDR3 is TGCGCCAGCAGCCAAGAGGCCACCTCCTACGAGCAGTACTTC. Translating gives CASSQEATSYEQYF.

This chain links TRBV5-1 with TRBJ2-4, with D tentatively TRBD1 (6 bases). The CDR3 is 16 residues long. The germline CDR1 and CDR2 sequences are SGHRS and YFSETQ. Trimming left V 3 bases short and J 1 base short, with 14 bases between. CDR3 residues: CASSSRGVGAKNIQYF. The CDR3 nucleotides read TGCGCCAGCAGCTCCAGGGGTGTGGGGGCCAAAAACATTCAGTACTTC.

With respect to this clonotype: A junction end diverges from the germline sequence, so it may reflect a read error. The rearrangement links TRBV11-3 to TRBJ2-3; maybe TRBD1 (5 bases). CDR3 length: 13 residues. The germline gives CDR1 SGHNT, CDR2 YENEEA. CDR3 in DNA: TGTGCCAGCAGCCAAACAGGCACAGATACGCGGTATTTT. Translated, it gives CASSQTGTDTRYF.

This clonotype has just one count. The V and J genes are TRBV20-1 and TRBJ2-1; 9 bases match TRBD2. The CDR3 consists of 16 residues. Trimming cost V 2 bases and J 3 bases; bases outside gene matches: 8. CDR1 and CDR2 from the germline V gene are DFQATT and SNEGSKA (reference sequence). The CDR3 sequence: CSARTRLAEFYNEQFF. In nucleotides, the CDR3 is TGCAGTGCTAGAACCCGACTAGCGGAGTTCTACAATGAGCAGTTCTTC.

This clonotype was picked up a small number of times. The V gene is TRBV12-3 or TRBV12-4, the J gene TRBJ1-1, with D unclear. This CDR3 has 13 residues. Deletions cut 6 bases from V and 3 bases from J, with 11 bases between. CDR3 amino acids: CASRPFGDTEAFF. The CDR3 DNA reads TGTGCCAGCAGACCGTTTGGGGACACTGAAGCTTTCTTT.